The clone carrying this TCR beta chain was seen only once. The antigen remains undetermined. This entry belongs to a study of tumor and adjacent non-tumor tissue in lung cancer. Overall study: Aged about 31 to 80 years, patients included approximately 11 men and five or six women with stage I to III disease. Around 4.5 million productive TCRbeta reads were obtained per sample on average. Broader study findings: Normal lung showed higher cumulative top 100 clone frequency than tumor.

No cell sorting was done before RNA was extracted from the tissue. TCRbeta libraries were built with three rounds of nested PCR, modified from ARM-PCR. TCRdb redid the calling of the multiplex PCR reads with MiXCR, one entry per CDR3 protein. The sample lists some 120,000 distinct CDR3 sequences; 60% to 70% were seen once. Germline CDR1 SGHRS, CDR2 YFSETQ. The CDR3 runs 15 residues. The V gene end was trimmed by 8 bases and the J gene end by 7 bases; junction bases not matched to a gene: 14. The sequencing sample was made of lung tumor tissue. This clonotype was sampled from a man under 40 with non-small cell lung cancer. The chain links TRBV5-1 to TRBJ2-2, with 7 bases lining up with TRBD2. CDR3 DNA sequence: TGCGCCAGACCGACGGGAGGAAGGGCACTCGGGGAGCTGTTTTTT. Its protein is CARPTGGRALGELFF.